These T cell receptor beta chains were read from a single sample in a study of blood T cell repertoires in COVID-19. The method was immunoSEQ multiplex PCR; TCRdb's version includes in-frame clones alone and lacks a portion of them. The table lists around 58,000 clones, roughly nine tenths of them singletons, with about 7.3% in the top ten. Sequencing was performed on peripheral blood. The receptors originated from a woman aged 60 to 75 with active or convalescent COVID-19. Both conserved end residues are part of each CDR3. Each record gives: V gene, J gene, CDR3 protein.

>TRBV4-2|TRBJ1-3
CASSQDRGSGNTIYF
>TRBV7-9|TRBJ1-1
CASSSTTTGGIAEAFF
>TRBV30|TRBJ1-6
CAWSVQGTLGSPLHF
>TRBV3-1/TRBV3-2|TRBJ2-3
CASQSERGGRDTQYF
>TRBV19|TRBJ2-1
CASTSLAGGPNEQFF
>TRBV4-1|TRBJ2-1
CASNQAGEYNEQFF
>TRBV2|TRBJ1-6
CASSGQGNSPLHF
>TRBV7-3|TRBJ2-1
CASSPTSGSYNEQFF
>TRBV19|TRBJ2-7
CAGGTSYEQYF
>TRBV13|TRBJ2-1
CASSLRDTYNEQFF
>TRBV11-2|TRBJ1-2
CASSPGGGYGYTF
>TRBV7-3|TRBJ2-1
CASSDPSGPSYNEQFF
>TRBV2|TRBJ2-2
CASSQDSKNTGELFF
>TRBV18|TRBJ2-2
CASSRGSGDTGELFF
>TRBV7-2|TRBJ1-2
CASSLRRPYGYTF
>TRBV19|TRBJ2-3
CASSVGQFFTDTQYF
>TRBV7-2|TRBJ2-7
CASSFRPQGGEQYF
>TRBV4-1|TRBJ1-5
CASSLDTGGADQPQHF
>TRBV28|TRBJ1-2
CASSLGRPNYGYTF
>TRBV6-5|TRBJ1-5
CASSSGDQPQHF
>TRBV6-2/TRBV6-3|TRBJ2-4
CASSYNAGGPRYGNIQYF
>TRBV12-3/TRBV12-4|TRBJ1-1
CASSLGQNTEAFF
>TRBV6-5|TRBJ2-1
CASSRSLSSYNEQFF
>TRBV28|TRBJ2-2
CASSLRPNSNTGELFF
>TRBV11-3|TRBJ2-3
CASSFSGRTDTQYF
>TRBV4-1|TRBJ2-1
CASSQVAGKSYNEQFF
>TRBV30|TRBJ2-6
CAWTGGSGANVLTF
>TRBV4-2|TRBJ1-5
CASSQKQDHNQPQHF
>TRBV5-1|TRBJ2-3
CASSFRLAGPTDTQYF
>TRBV28|TRBJ1-1
CASSELNTEAFF
>TRBV2|TRBJ1-4
CASGEDRLNEKLFF
>TRBV4-1|TRBJ2-5
CASSQTAPGTGVETQYF
>TRBV5-8|TRBJ2-7
CASSIWQGRGLEQYF
>TRBV3-1/TRBV3-2|TRBJ1-6
CASSLNNRASPLHF
>TRBV4-2|TRBJ1-5
CASSLVGGRNSNQPQHF
>TRBV27|TRBJ2-7
CASSLGTSGRSEQYF
>TRBV5-1|TRBJ2-7
CASATSVYYEQYF
>TRBV6-6|TRBJ2-3
CASSPGLAGVKITDTQYF
>TRBV27|TRBJ1-5
CASSSGIGNQPQHF
>TRBV19|TRBJ1-3
CASTQGARSGNTIYF
>TRBV3-1/TRBV3-2|TRBJ1-1
CASSLPGTEAFF
>TRBV4-2|TRBJ1-5
CASSQVIGQGNQPQHF
>TRBV6-5|TRBJ1-5
CASSYTPGYVEPQHF
>TRBV18|TRBJ1-1
CASSPVRQGANTEAFF
>TRBV28|TRBJ1-2
CASITPGLLYGYTF
>TRBV24-1|TRBJ1-5
CATSDPTGGHDQPQHF
>TRBV28|TRBJ1-1
CASSPSGDEAFF
>TRBV7-9|TRBJ2-5
CASSSPSQGRQETQYF
>TRBV18|TRBJ1-1
CASQQTGMGNTEAFF
>TRBV11-2|TRBJ2-5
CASSLDLSQETQYF
>TRBV28|TRBJ1-1
CASRRVRGSEAFF
>TRBV6-1|TRBJ1-2
CASSEVTYGYTF
>TRBV30|TRBJ1-1
CAWNLLQSLNTEAFF